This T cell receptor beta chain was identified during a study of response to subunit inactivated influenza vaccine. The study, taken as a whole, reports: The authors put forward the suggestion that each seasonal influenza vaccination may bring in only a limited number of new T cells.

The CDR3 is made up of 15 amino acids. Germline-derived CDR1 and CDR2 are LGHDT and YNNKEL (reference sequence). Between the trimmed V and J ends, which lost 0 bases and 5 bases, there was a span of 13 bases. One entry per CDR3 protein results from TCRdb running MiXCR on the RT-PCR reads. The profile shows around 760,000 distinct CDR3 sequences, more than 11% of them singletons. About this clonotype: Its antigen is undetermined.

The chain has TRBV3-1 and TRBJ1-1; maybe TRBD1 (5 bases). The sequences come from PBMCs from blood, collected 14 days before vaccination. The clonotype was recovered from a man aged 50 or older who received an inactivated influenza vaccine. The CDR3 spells CASSQDSRAGTEAFF. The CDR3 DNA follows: TGTGCCAGCAGCCAAGATAGTAGGGCAGGGACTGAAGCTTTCTTT.